This entry lists 6 T cell receptor beta chains sequenced from one sample in a study of CXCR3-negative and CXCR3-positive naive CD8 T cells. Libraries were UMI-labeled 5' RACE TRB cDNA. After re-calling the 5' RACE reads, TCRdb lists one entry per CDR3 protein, DNA absent. The sample totals some 130,000 distinct CDR3 sequences. The specimen sequenced was naive CXCR3- CD8+ T cells from blood. Subset here: CD45RO-CCR7+CD27+CD95- naive CD8+ T cells lacking CXCR3 (TNR3-). These receptors were collected from a human donor in good health. Some clones in this sample may be carry-over from other donors' samples.

The CDR3 is CSVEDATGGLDNEQFF. The chain uses TRBV29-1 and TRBJ2-1; the TCRdb D gene call, TRBD1, has no DNA to confirm it. CDR1 SQVTM and CDR2 ANQGSEA come from the germline V gene. This CDR3 is built from 16 residues.

This chain links TRBV13 with TRBJ2-5; TCRdb's D call of TRBD2 is untestable without DNA. Germline V gene data show CDR1 as PRHDT and CDR2 as FYEKMQ (reference sequence). This CDR3 region has 17 residues. CDR3 in amino acids: CASSSTEAGLAGQTQYF.

V is TRBV28 and J is TRBJ2-5; TCRdb's D call, TRBD2, is unchecked because there is no DNA. The CDR3 covers 16 residues. Germline values: CDR1 MDHEN, CDR2 SYDVKM. This CDR3 is CASSLGGASLQETQYF.

The chain employs TRBV30 and TRBJ2-1; TCRdb's assignment of TRBD1 cannot be checked, as there is no DNA. Germline CDR1 reads GTSNPN; CDR2 reads SVGIG (reference sequence). This CDR3 is 12 amino acids long. CDR3 in amino acids: CAWDSSYNEQFF.

V usage is TRBV12-3 or TRBV12-4 and J usage is TRBJ2-1; TCRdb selects TRBD1, and the lack of DNA leaves this call unchecked. The CDR3 length is 11 residues. CDR3 amino acids: CASRGVDEQFF.

The chain has TRBV11-2 and TRBJ2-1; TCRdb's assignment of TRBD1 cannot be checked, as there is no DNA. This CDR3 spans 15 amino acids. Germline V lookup: CDR1 SGHAT, CDR2 FQNNGV. The CDR3 reads CAGSLPGQPNNEQFF.